The 21 T cell receptor beta chains below come from one sample, sequenced in a study of shared clonotypes between healthy human individuals. The method was immunoSEQ multiplex PCR; TCRdb's version includes in-frame clones alone and lacks a portion of them. The sample has 2 million to 2.5 million clones, 90% to 95% seen once. Sequenced: naive CD4+ T cells sorted from blood. Subset reported: CD45RA+ positively selected. The origin of the receptors is a man between 18 and 35 years old in good health.

V usage is TRBV19 and J usage is TRBJ1-3; maybe TRBD1 (6 bases). CDR1 LNHDA and CDR2 SQIVND come from the germline V gene (reference sequence). The CDR3 is 14 amino acids. Trimming cost V 7 bases and J 4 bases, with 14 bases left between them. Here the CDR3 DNA reads TGTGCCAGTATTACGACAGGCGCCGGAAACACCATATATTTT. Protein: CASITTGAGNTIYF.

The rearrangement links TRBV10-2 to TRBJ2-1; 11 bases map to TRBD2. V dropped 0 bases and J dropped 0; count of bases not matched to a gene: 7. CDR3 length equals 19 residues. Germline V lookup: CDR1 WSHSY, CDR2 SAAADI. The CDR3 sequence: CASSESLLAGDHSYNEQFF. In nucleotides, the CDR3 is TGCGCCAGCAGTGAGTCGCTACTAGCGGGGGACCACTCCTACAATGAGCAGTTCTTC.

The CDR3, as DNA: TGCAGCGTTGAAGATCCTAACCGCGGCCCCCAGCAGTTCTTC. This translates into CSVEDPNRGPQQFF. The chain couples TRBV29-1 to TRBJ2-1; D not certain. CDR1 is SQVTM, CDR2 ANQGSEA, per germline. Trimming cost V 0 bases and J 11 bases, with 17 bases left between them. The CDR3 runs to 14 residues.

The rearrangement links TRBV27 to TRBJ2-7, with TRBD2 as a possible D gene (6 bases). V was cut by 2 bases and J by 2 bases, with 10 bases left in between. From germline, CDR1 is MNHEY and CDR2 SMNVEV (reference sequence). This CDR3 is 14 amino acids long. The CDR3 region has the DNA TGTGCCAGCAGTTTAGTACCGGGGGCCTACGAGCAGTACTTC. This translates into CASSLVPGAYEQYF.

J is TRBJ1-2 and V is TRBV5-4; 7 nucleotides agree with TRBD1. Losses at the gene ends were 2 bases for V and 4 bases for J; bases not matched to a gene: 8. Germline V gene lookup returns CDR1 SGHNT and CDR2 YYREEE (reference sequence). This CDR3 contains 15 residues. The CDR3 sequence: CASSLGQDAFYGYTF. CDR3 nucleotides: TGTGCCAGCAGCTTAGGACAGGATGCTTTCTATGGCTACACCTTC.

The chain recombines TRBV9 with TRBJ1-2; no reliable D call. V lost 3 bases to trimming and J lost 8 bases, with 14 bases between them. The CDR3 is 13 amino acids. In germline, CDR1 is SGDLS, CDR2 YYNGEE. In nucleotides, the CDR3 is TGTGCCAGCAGCGGAAAATATGGTAGAGGCTACACCTTC. Translation gives CASSGKYGRGYTF. Full variable domain (outside the CDR3, taken from reference TRBV9 and TRBJ1-2): DSGVTQTPKHLITATGQRVTLRCSPRSGDLSVYWYQQSLDQGLQFLIQYYNGEERAKGNILERFSAQQFPDLHSELNLSSLELGDSALYFCASSGKYGRGYTFGSGTRLTVV.

A word on this clone: This sample includes further DNA sequences coding for the same CDR3. The chain employs TRBV10-1 and TRBJ2-2; 9 bases map to TRBD2. Germline values: CDR1 WNHNN, CDR2 SYGVQD (reference sequence). CDR3 length equals 15 residues. Losses at the gene ends were 9 bases for V and 0 bases for J; bases not matched to a gene: 5. CDR3 sequence (DNA): TGCGCCAGTTCTAGCGGGGCGGCGAACACCGGGGAGCTGTTTTTT. This sequence encodes CASSSGAANTGELFF.

This clone came up once. The chain uses TRBV6-6 and TRBJ2-1; TRBD2 agrees at 10 bases. This CDR3 has 16 residues. The V gene end was trimmed by 7 bases and the J gene end by 4 bases; junction bases not matched to a gene: 10. Germline loops: CDR1 MNHNY, CDR2 SVGAGI (reference sequence). The CDR3 DNA sequence: TGTGCCAGCAAAAATTCCGGGACTAGCGCTTACAATGAGCAGTTCTTC. Protein: CASKNSGTSAYNEQFF.

V and J are TRBV10-3 and TRBJ2-3; the match to TRBD2 covers 7 bases. V gave up 2 bases and J gave up 6 bases; unmatched junction bases: 8. This CDR3 is 15 amino acids long. CDR1 and CDR2 (germline): ENHRY, SYGVKD. The CDR3 loop reads CAISEKSGTLDTQYF. The CDR3, as DNA: TGTGCCATCAGTGAGAAAAGCGGGACCTTGGATACGCAGTATTTT.

J is TRBJ1-5 and V is TRBV28; D not resolved. The CDR3 runs 12 residues. Trimming left V 1 base short and J 7 bases short, with 5 bases between. Per germline, CDR1 MDHEN and CDR2 SYDVKM. CDR3 sequence reads: CASSLYDQPQHF. The CDR3 DNA reads TGTGCCAGCAGTTTATATGACCAGCCCCAGCATTTT.

This clone was seen just once. The rearrangement uses TRBV4-3 and TRBJ1-2, with 7 bases lining up with TRBD1. Per germline, CDR1 LGHNA and CDR2 YSLEER. The junction had 7 bases not matched to a gene; V was cut back by 0 bases and J by 6 bases. The CDR3 totals 15 residues. The CDR3 DNA follows: TGCGCCAGCAGCCAAGAAGATGGAGGGGGCCATGGCTACACCTTC. It codes for CASSQEDGGGHGYTF.

Details on this clone: The sample carries other DNA sequences with the same CDR3. The V call is TRBV30, the J call TRBJ1-1; D gene uncertain. Germline V gives CDR1 GTSNPN, CDR2 SVGIG (reference sequence). V was shortened by 0 bases and J by 1 base, with 6 bases between the two germline ends. The CDR3 spans 13 residues. The CDR3, as DNA: TGTGCCTGGAGTGTAAATGCGAACACTGAAGCTTTCTTT. Translated, it gives CAWSVNANTEAFF.

The chain joins TRBV7-9 to TRBJ2-5, with D possibly being TRBD2 (5 bases). Trimming cost V 4 bases and J 2 bases, with 14 bases left between them. Germline-derived CDR1 and CDR2 are SEHNR and FQNEAQ (reference sequence). The CDR3 is 15 residues long. CDR3 loop: CASSSMWERQETQYF. The CDR3 DNA is TGTGCCAGCAGCTCGATGTGGGAGCGGCAAGAGACCCAGTACTTC.

V gene TRBV5-6 combines with J gene TRBJ1-5; tentative D call: TRBD1 (6 bases). Germline CDR1 and CDR2: SGHDT and YYEEEE. This CDR3 is built from 15 residues. Trimming cost V 3 bases and J 3 bases, with 13 bases left between them. Here the CDR3 reads CASSWGPGVNQPQHF. CDR3 DNA: TGTGCCAGCAGCTGGGGGCCGGGGGTCAATCAGCCCCAGCATTTT.

The CDR3 DNA reads as TGTGCCAGCAGCTTGGCCGGGCGCTACGAGCAGTACTTC. Its protein is CASSLAGRYEQYF. The chain carries TRBV5-5 and TRBJ2-7; D gene unclear. This CDR3 has 13 amino acids. Germline V gene data show CDR1 as SGHKS and CDR2 as YYEKEE (reference sequence). The V end was cut by 0 bases, the J end by 3 bases, with 7 bases between.

Here the CDR3 DNA reads TGTGCCATCAGTGAGTCGCTCCTTACCGATGAGCAGTTCTTC. Translation gives CAISESLLTDEQFF. This rearrangement joins TRBV10-3 to TRBJ2-1; no clear D. The CDR3 has 14 residues. Germline values: CDR1 ENHRY, CDR2 SYGVKD. Trimming pared 0 bases from V and 8 bases from J, leaving 11 bases between.

A word on this clone: A much larger clone sits a single nucleotide away, making a read error possible. The same CDR3 arises from other DNA sequences in this sample as well. The rearrangement joins TRBV7-7 to TRBJ1-1, with D hard to call. In germline, CDR1 is SSHAT, CDR2 FNYEAQ (reference sequence). The CDR3 runs to 13 residues. The CDR3 nucleotides read TGTGCTAGCAGCTTAGACCTGAACACTGAAGCTTTCTTT. Amino acid sequence: CASSLDLNTEAFF. Together with reference TRBV7-7 and TRBJ1-1, the CDR3 gives the full variable domain: GAGVSQSPRYKVTKRGQDVTLRCDPISSHATLYWYQQALGQGPEFLTYFNYEAQPDKSGLPSDRFSAERPEGSISTLTIQRTEQRDSAMYRCASSLDLNTEAFFGQGTRLTVV.

The rearrangement uses TRBV11-2 and TRBJ2-1; D is undetermined. The CDR3 has 17 residues. V was clipped by 5 bases and J by 12 bases, with 29 bases between them. The V gene's germline CDR1 is SGHAT and CDR2 FQNNGV. The CDR3 coding sequence is TGTGCCAGCAGCCCCGAGTGGCCGGCGAACCCTCTTCGGGTGCAGTTCTTC. Its protein is CASSPEWPANPLRVQFF. Combining the CDR3 with reference TRBV11-2 and TRBJ2-1 gives the whole variable domain EAGVAQSPRYKIIEKRQSVAFWCNPISGHATLYWYQQILGQGPKLLIQFQNNGVVDDSQLPKDRFSAERLKGVDSTLKIQPAKLEDSAVYLCASSPEWPANPLRVQFFGPGTRLTVL.

The V gene is TRBV7-9, the J gene TRBJ2-7, with TRBD1 as a possible D gene (7 bases). The CDR3 extends over 16 amino acids. Germline loops: CDR1 SEHNR, CDR2 FQNEAQ (reference sequence). V dropped 4 bases and J dropped 1 base, with 17 bases sitting between them. The CDR3 reads CASSSATGRLSYEQYF. The CDR3 nucleotides are TGTGCCAGCAGCTCAGCGACAGGGAGGTTATCCTACGAGCAGTACTTC.

In regard to this clone: A single base separates this from a much larger clone, so it may be a read error. As DNA, the CDR3 is TGTGCCAGCAGCTGTTCCGGGACGGAATGCTATGGCTGCACCTTC. It yields the protein CASSCSGTECYGCTF. The chain carries TRBV5-4 and TRBJ1-2, with a weak D call TRBD1 (5 bases). CDR3 size: 15 residues. Germline lookup yields CDR1 SGHNT and CDR2 YYREEE (reference sequence).

This sequence joins TRBV5-4 and TRBJ1-1, with 9 bases that match TRBD1. The CDR3 length is 14 residues. CDR1 SGHNT and CDR2 YYREEE come from the germline V gene (reference sequence). The V segment lost 2 bases and the J segment 3 bases; nucleotides outside the gene matches: 2. The CDR3: CASSLRQGDTEAFF. The DNA for the CDR3 is TGTGCCAGCAGCTTAAGACAGGGGGACACTGAAGCTTTCTTT.